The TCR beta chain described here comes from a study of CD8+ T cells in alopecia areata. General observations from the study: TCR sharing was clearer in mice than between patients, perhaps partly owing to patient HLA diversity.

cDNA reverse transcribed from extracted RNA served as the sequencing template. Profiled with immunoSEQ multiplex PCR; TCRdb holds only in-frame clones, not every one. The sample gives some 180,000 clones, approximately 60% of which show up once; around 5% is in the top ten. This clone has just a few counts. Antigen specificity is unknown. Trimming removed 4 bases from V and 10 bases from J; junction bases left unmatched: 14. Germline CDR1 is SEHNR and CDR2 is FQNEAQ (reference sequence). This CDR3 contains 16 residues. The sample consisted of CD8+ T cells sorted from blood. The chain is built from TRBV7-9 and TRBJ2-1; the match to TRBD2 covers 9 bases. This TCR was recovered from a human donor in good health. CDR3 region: CASSSKTSGSFFEQFF. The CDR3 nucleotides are TGTGCCAGCAGCTCCAAGACTAGCGGAAGTTTCTTCGAGCAGTTCTTC.